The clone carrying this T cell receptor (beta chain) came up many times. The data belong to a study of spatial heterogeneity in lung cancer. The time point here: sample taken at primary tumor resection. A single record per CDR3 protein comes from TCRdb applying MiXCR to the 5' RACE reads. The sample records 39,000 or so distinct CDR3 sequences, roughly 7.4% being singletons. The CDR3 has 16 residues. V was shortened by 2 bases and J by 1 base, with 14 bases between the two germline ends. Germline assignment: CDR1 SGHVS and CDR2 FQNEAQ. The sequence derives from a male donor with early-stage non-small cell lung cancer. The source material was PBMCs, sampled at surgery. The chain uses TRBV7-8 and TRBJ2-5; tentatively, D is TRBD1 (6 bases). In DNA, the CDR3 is TGTGCCAGCAGCTTAAACTCAGGGGCCTTCCAAGAGACCCAGTACTTC. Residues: CASSLNSGAFQETQYF.